The clone carrying this T cell receptor beta chain was observed a single time. These data are taken from a study of blood T cell repertoires in COVID-19. Produced via immunoSEQ multiplex PCR; TCRdb's table is partial and in-frame only. The profile shows about 250,000 clones, roughly 85% of them singletons. With 5 bases clipped from V and 0 bases from J, the junction kept 6 bases outside the gene matches. Looked up from germline, CDR1 is MNHEY and CDR2 is SVGEGT. The CDR3 covers 16 residues. This chain connects TRBV6-2 or TRBV6-3 to TRBJ2-1, with 8 bases matching TRBD2. What was sequenced was peripheral blood. This TCR derives from a man between 18 and 29 years old with active or convalescent COVID-19. This chain's CDR3 is CASSQQRGSSYNEQFF. DNA of the CDR3: TGTGCCAGCAGTCAACAGCGGGGGAGCTCCTACAATGAGCAGTTCTTC.